These 4 T cell receptor beta chains were all obtained from the same sample, sequenced in a study of Ad26.COV2.S vaccination and SARS-CoV-2 variants. Assay: immunoSEQ multiplex PCR; the TCRdb copy retains only in-frame clones and omits some. This sample has approximately 240,000 clones, with roughly 90% found just once. Treatment defined: roughly 20 received Ad26.COV2.S at low or high dose, single or two shots; roughly five received placebo; per-sample allocation not given. Each sample was drawn 63 days after the first injection (of vaccine or placebo). The material sequenced was peripheral blood, taken in a trial of Ad26.COV2.S vaccine versus placebo. These receptors were obtained from a person between 18 and 65 years old who received the Ad26.COV2.S COVID-19 vaccine or a placebo.

CDR3 sequence reads: CASSLSGRPYEQYF. As DNA, the CDR3 is TGTGCCAGCAGCTTAAGCGGGAGGCCCTACGAGCAGTACTTC. The chain links TRBV11-1 to TRBJ2-7; the match to TRBD2 covers 9 bases. The CDR3 sequence is 14 residues long. J was trimmed by 2 bases and V by 2 bases; bases with no gene match: 1. Looked up from germline, CDR1 is SGHAT and CDR2 is FQDESV (reference sequence).

The chain combines TRBV30 with TRBJ1-1, with TRBD1 matching over 10 bases. This CDR3 region has 14 residues. With 3 bases clipped from V and 2 bases from J, the junction kept 3 bases outside the gene matches. Germline values: CDR1 GTSNPN, CDR2 SVGIG (reference sequence). The CDR3, as DNA: TGTGCCTGGAGCGGACAGGGGGGAAACACTGAAGCTTTCTTT. It translates to CAWSGQGGNTEAFF.

CDR3 residues: CASSPGQGGVSGANVLTF. Written as DNA, the CDR3 is TGTGCCAGCAGCCCCGGACAGGGGGGCGTCTCTGGGGCCAACGTCCTGACTTTC. The chain carries TRBV7-2 and TRBJ2-6, with 10 bases lining up with TRBD1. J was trimmed by 0 bases and V by 5 bases; bases with no gene match: 7. There are 18 residues in the CDR3. CDR1 is SGHTA and CDR2 is FQGNSA in the germline V gene. Full variable domain (rest looked up from reference TRBV7-2 and TRBJ2-6): GAGVSQSPSNKVTEKGKDVELRCDPISGHTALYWYRQSLGQGLEFLIYFQGNSAPDKSGLPSDRFSAERTGGSVSTLTIQRTQQEDSAVYLCASSPGQGGVSGANVLTFGAGSRLTVL.

The rearrangement links TRBV29-1 to TRBJ2-6; no firm D call. Germline V gene data show CDR1 as SQVTM and CDR2 as ANQGSEA. This CDR3 comprises 12 residues. V dropped 7 bases and J dropped 0 bases, with 4 bases sitting between them. The CDR3 spells CSGVSGANVLTF. In DNA, the CDR3 is TGCAGCGGTGTCTCTGGGGCCAACGTCCTGACTTTC. The variable domain in full, with the rest retrieved from reference TRBV29-1 and TRBJ2-6, is SAVISQKPSRDICQRGTSLTIQCQVDSQVTMMFWYRQQPGQSLTLIATANQGSEATYESGFVIDKFPISRPNLTFSTLTVSNMSPEDSSIYLCSGVSGANVLTFGAGSRLTVL.